Below are 14 T cell receptor beta chains sequenced from a single sample in a study of T cells after yellow fever vaccination. TCRdb used MiXCR to reprocess the 5' RACE reads, holding one entry per CDR3 protein. The sample has a few hundred thousand distinct CDR3 sequences, 6.9% seen once. The sequences come from CD4+ T cells sorted from PBMCs, collected 15 days after the yellow fever booster vaccination. All receptors come from a young man who received the YFV17D yellow fever vaccine.

This clonotype was recorded at least ten times. The chain has TRBV19 and TRBJ2-7, with TRBD2 as a possible D gene (6 bases). Germline CDR1 LNHDA, CDR2 SQIVND (reference sequence). The germline V and J ends were trimmed by 5 bases and 2 bases, with 16 bases remaining between them. This CDR3 has 15 amino acids. As DNA, the CDR3 is TGTGCCAGTAGTGACAAGGGGACTTATACCTACGAGCAGTACTTC. It translates to CASSDKGTYTYEQYF.

This clonotype was observed many times. The CDR3 DNA is TGTGCCAGCAGCCAAGGGCTGTATTTCGGGAGCACAGATACGCAGTATTTT. This sequence encodes CASSQGLYFGSTDTQYF. The chain couples TRBV3-1 to TRBJ2-3; D not resolved. From germline, CDR1 is LGHDT and CDR2 YNNKEL (reference sequence). Trimming pared 1 base from V and 0 bases from J, leaving 14 bases between. The CDR3 runs to 17 residues.

The J gene is TRBJ1-2, the V gene TRBV6-4, with a tentative D call TRBD1 (5 bases). The CDR3 has 15 residues. CDR1 is MRHNA and CDR2 is SNTAGT in the germline V gene. V lost 1 base and J 3 bases, leaving 12 bases between the germline ends. The CDR3 sequence is CASSDYPGTDYGYTF. In DNA, the CDR3 is TGTGCCAGCAGTGACTACCCCGGGACGGACTATGGCTACACCTTC.

As to this clonotype: A much larger clone lies a single base off, so this may be a read error. The gene calls are TRBV29-1 and TRBJ1-5, with D hard to call. CDR1 SQVTM and CDR2 ANQGSEA come from the germline V gene. The CDR3 sequence is 13 residues long. Here the CDR3 reads CSVAEYSNQTQHF. In DNA form, the CDR3 reads TGCAGCGTTGCCGAGTATAGCAATCAGACCCAGCATTTT.

On this clonotype: This sequence may be a read error, since a much larger clone differs from it by one base. Since the CDR3 does not end with the conserved phenylalanine or tryptophan, this likely comes from a read error. V and J are TRBV28 and TRBJ1-4, with D possibly TRBD1 on 5 matching bases. The V end lost 11 bases, the J end lost 7 bases, and 17 bases lay between the germline ends. Germline V gene data show CDR1 as MDHEN and CDR2 as SYDVKM. The CDR3 has 13 residues. The CDR3 region is CAGGGVNVEKLFY. The DNA of the CDR3 is TGTGCCGGTGGAGGGGTGAACGTTGAAAAACTGTTTTAT.

Many counts were recorded for this clonotype. V usage is TRBV6-5 and J usage is TRBJ1-5; no reliable D call. This CDR3 is built from 14 residues. Trimming pared 3 bases from V and 0 bases from J, leaving 6 bases between. Germline CDR1 is MNHEY and CDR2 is SVGAGI. CDR3 sequence: CASSYRDSNQPQHF. DNA for the CDR3: TGTGCCAGCAGTTATCGGGATAGCAATCAGCCCCAGCATTTT.

This chain uses TRBV20-1 with TRBJ2-7, with D unresolved. The V end was cut by 0 bases, the J end by 0 bases, with 9 bases between. The CDR3 loop spans 14 amino acids. From germline, CDR1 is DFQATT and CDR2 SNEGSKA (reference sequence). CDR3: CSARDRVYSYEQYF. CDR3 DNA sequence: TGCAGTGCTAGAGATAGGGTCTACTCCTACGAGCAGTACTTC.

In this sample, this clonotype turned up a few times. The chain has TRBV7-2 and TRBJ2-7, with D possibly being TRBD2 (6 bases). This CDR3 is 14 amino acids long. V lost 5 bases to trimming and J lost 4 bases, with 15 bases between them. Germline values: CDR1 SGHTA, CDR2 FQGNSA. The CDR3 DNA is TGTGCCAGCAGCCAAGGGATGGGAGGTTACGAGCAGTACTTC. This encodes CASSQGMGGYEQYF. Together with reference TRBV7-2 and TRBJ2-7, the CDR3 gives the full variable domain: GAGVSQSPSNKVTEKGKDVELRCDPISGHTALYWYRQSLGQGLEFLIYFQGNSAPDKSGLPSDRFSAERTGGSVSTLTIQRTQQEDSAVYLCASSQGMGGYEQYFGPGTRLTVT.

This clonotype was recorded many times. The rearrangement links TRBV11-2 to TRBJ2-7, with unresolved D. The length of the CDR3 is 13 residues. Germline CDR1 SGHAT, CDR2 FQNNGV. Trimming removed 1 base at V and 2 bases at J, with 6 bases between. This chain's CDR3 is CASSLGVTYEQYF. The CDR3 bases are TGTGCCAGCAGCTTAGGTGTGACCTACGAGCAGTACTTC.

There are a few counts of this clonotype. CDR3 coding DNA: TGTGCCAGCAGCGTACTAGCGGGAGGGCCGCCTGAGCAGTTCTTC. Its protein is CASSVLAGGPPEQFF. The V and J genes are TRBV5-4 and TRBJ2-1; 13 nucleotides agree with TRBD2. The CDR3 runs 15 residues. Germline trimming cut 4 bases from V and 9 bases from J; bases unmatched to any gene: 7. CDR1 and CDR2 from the germline V gene are SGHNT and YYREEE (reference sequence). The variable domain in full, completed from reference TRBV5-4 and TRBJ2-1, reads ETGVTQSPTHLIKTRGQQVTLRCSSQSGHNTVSWYQQALGQGPQFIFQYYREEENGRGNFPPRFSGLQFPNYSSELNVNALELDDSALYLCASSVLAGGPPEQFFGPGTRLTVL.

The table lists this clonotype with many counts. CDR3 loop: CASSLDFYNEQFF. For the CDR3, the DNA is TGTGCCAGCAGTTTGGACTTTTACAATGAGCAGTTCTTC. This rearrangement joins TRBV28 to TRBJ2-1, with D maybe TRBD2 (5 bases). This CDR3 has 13 amino acids. Germline CDR1 MDHEN, CDR2 SYDVKM. Deletions cut 3 bases from V and 4 bases from J, with 7 bases between. Together with reference TRBV28 and TRBJ2-1, the CDR3 gives the full variable domain: DVKVTQSSRYLVKRTGEKVFLECVQDMDHENMFWYRQDPGLGLRLIYFSYDVKMKEKGDIPEGYSVSREKKERFSLILESASTNQTSMYLCASSLDFYNEQFFGPGTRLTVL.

The V gene is TRBV20-1, the J gene TRBJ1-5; D remains unclear. CDR3 length: 12 amino acids. The V gene's germline CDR1 is DFQATT and CDR2 SNEGSKA (reference sequence). V lost 3 bases and J lost 2, with 5 bases in between. CDR3 in amino acids: CSASSGNQPQHF. The CDR3 nucleotides read TGCAGTGCTAGTAGTGGCAATCAGCCCCAGCATTTT.

The chain carries TRBV5-1 and TRBJ2-1; D remains unclear. Trimming stripped 2 bases from V and 8 bases from J, with 5 bases between. CDR3 length: 11 amino acids. CDR1 and CDR2 from the germline V gene are SGHRS and YFSETQ. The CDR3 region has the DNA TGCGCCAGCAGCTTTAGCTATGAGCAGTTCTTC. It codes for CASSFSYEQFF.

This rearrangement joins TRBV3-1 to TRBJ1-2; D remains ambiguous. The germline V and J ends were trimmed by 1 base and 7 bases, with 7 bases remaining between them. Germline assignment: CDR1 LGHDT and CDR2 YNNKEL (reference sequence). There are 12 residues in the CDR3. The CDR3 reads CASSQVKAGYTF. The DNA of the CDR3 is TGTGCCAGCAGCCAAGTCAAGGCTGGCTACACCTTC.